What follows are 6 T cell receptor beta chains derived from one specimen sequenced in a study of T cells in Graves' hyperthyroidism and ophthalmopathy. The investigators amplified TCR beta CDR3 regions from RNA transcripts. An initial round of RT-PCR targeting the TCR CDR3 relied on the HTBI primer set. MiXCR, applied by TCRdb to the multiplex PCR reads, yields one record per CDR3 protein. This table holds about 95,000 distinct CDR3 sequences, roughly 40% found once. Input material: peripheral blood or thyroid tissue (not recorded which). The origin of the receptors is a woman aged 25 to 45 with Graves' hyperthyroidism.

This clonotype turned up a few times. The rearrangement uses TRBV6-1 and TRBJ2-7, with D perhaps given as TRBD1 or TRBD2 (5 bases each). The CDR3 consists of 17 residues. Germline V gene data show CDR1 as MNHNS and CDR2 as SASEGT. V lost 3 bases, J lost 3 bases, and 21 bases lay in between. This CDR3 is CASSEQGASIFFYEQYF. The CDR3 region has the DNA TGTGCCAGCAGTGAGCAGGGAGCCAGTATATTTTTCTACGAGCAGTACTTC.

This clonotype has at least ten counts. The V gene is TRBV5-1, the J gene TRBJ2-5; unclear D gene. The CDR3 runs 15 residues. Germline CDR1 reads SGHRS; CDR2 reads YFSETQ. Trimming pared 0 bases from V and 1 base from J, leaving 10 bases between. This CDR3 is CASSLDGRSQETQYF. The CDR3 DNA reads TGCGCCAGCAGCTTGGACGGTAGATCCCAAGAGACCCAGTACTTC.

This chain uses TRBV9 with TRBJ2-7; 7 nucleotides match TRBD1. V gave up 3 bases and J gave up 5 bases; unmatched junction bases: 5. This CDR3 contains 13 residues. Germline assignment: CDR1 SGDLS and CDR2 YYNGEE. CDR3 in amino acids: CASSAQGDDEQYF. The CDR3 region has the DNA TGTGCCAGCAGCGCCCAGGGGGACGACGAGCAGTACTTC.

The CDR3 DNA reads TGTGCCAGCAGTGCTAGCCGGGACAGCTACACTGAAGCTTTCTTT. It codes for CASSASRDSYTEAFF. This chain links TRBV25-1 with TRBJ1-1; 7 positions match TRBD1. Germline V gene data show CDR1 as MGHDK and CDR2 as SYGVNS. Trimming cost V 4 bases and J 3 bases; bases outside gene matches: 8. This CDR3 is built from 15 residues.

This clonotype has only a few counts. The chain joins TRBV9 to TRBJ2-4; TRBD2 might be the D (5 bases). CDR1 is SGDLS and CDR2 is YYNGEE in the germline V gene. The CDR3 contains 13 residues. The V and J ends lost 3 bases and 9 bases respectively, with 13 bases between them. CDR3 nucleotide sequence: TGTGCCAGCAGCGCAGGACCCGGGATCATTCAGTACTTC. Its protein product is CASSAGPGIIQYF.

This clonotype has at least ten counts. This chain uses TRBV6-1 with TRBJ1-6; possible D gene TRBD1, 5 bases. This CDR3 spans 13 amino acids. Germline CDR1 is MNHNS and CDR2 is SASEGT. V lost 3 bases, J lost 12 bases, and 12 bases lay in between. The CDR3 DNA reads as TGTGCCAGCAGTGATACGACAGCCAGACCCCTCCACTTT. It yields the protein CASSDTTARPLHF.